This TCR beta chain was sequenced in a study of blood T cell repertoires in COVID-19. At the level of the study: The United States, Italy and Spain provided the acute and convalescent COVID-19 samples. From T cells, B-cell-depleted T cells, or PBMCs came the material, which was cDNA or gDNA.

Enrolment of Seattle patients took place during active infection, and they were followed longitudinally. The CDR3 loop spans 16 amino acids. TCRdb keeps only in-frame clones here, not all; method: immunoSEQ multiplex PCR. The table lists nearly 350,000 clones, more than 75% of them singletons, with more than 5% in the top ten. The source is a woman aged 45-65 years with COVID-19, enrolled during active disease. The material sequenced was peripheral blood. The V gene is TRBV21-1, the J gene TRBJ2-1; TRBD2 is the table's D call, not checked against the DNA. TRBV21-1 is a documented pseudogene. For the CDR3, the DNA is TGTGCCAGCAAGCCTCCAGGACTAGCGGCCCCCAATGAGCAGTTCTTC. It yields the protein CASKPPGLAAPNEQFF.